This TCR beta chain was sequenced during a study of T-cell reconstitution after alpha-beta-depleted transplantation in children. This CDR3 is 15 amino acids long. CDR1 and CDR2 from the germline V gene are SGHRS and YFSETQ. The V end was cut by 2 bases, the J end by 2 bases, with 14 bases between. This clonotype was recorded many times. A TCRbeta library incorporating unique molecular identifiers was prepared. TCRdb used MiXCR to reprocess the PCR reads, holding one entry per CDR3 protein. The top ten clones hold approximately 2.4% of a sample with 200,000 to 300,000 distinct CDR3 sequences, around 11% of them seen once.

The chain carries TRBV5-1 and TRBJ2-7, with D perhaps matching TRBD1 (6 bases). The input for sequencing was PBMCs from the stem cell graft donor, taken from the stem cell graft. This TCR derives from a human donor who donated a stem cell graft to a child with acute lymphoblastic leukemia. CDR3 nucleotide sequence: TGCGCCAGCAGCTTTCACCCCGGGGACACCTACGAGCAGTACTTC. Translated, it gives CASSFHPGDTYEQYF. Variable domain in full (rest from reference TRBV5-1 and TRBJ2-7): KAGVTQTPRYLIKTRGQQVTLSCSPISGHRSVSWYQQTPGQGLQFLFEYFSETQRNKGNFPGRFSGRQFSNSRSEMNVSTLELGDSALYLCASSFHPGDTYEQYFGPGTRLTVT.